The 13 T cell receptor beta chains given below trace back to one sample, sequenced in a study of blood T cell repertoires in COVID-19. Clones were read by immunoSEQ multiplex PCR, and TCRdb kept only the in-frame ones, dropping some. The data show about 400,000 clones, approximately 88% seen once. The specimen was peripheral blood. These receptor sequences come from a man aged 40-55 years with acute or convalescent COVID-19.

This chain connects TRBV2 to TRBJ2-7; possibly TRBD2 for D (6 bases). V was clipped by 6 bases and J by 6 bases, with 27 bases between them. Germline V lookup: CDR1 SNHLY, CDR2 FYNNEI. The CDR3 covers 17 residues. As DNA, the CDR3 is TGTGCCAGCAGGTTTCCCTCCGGGACTCCCGGGAGTAGCGAGCAGTACTTC. Encoded protein: CASRFPSGTPGSSEQYF.

The genes are TRBV3-1 (or the pseudogene TRBV3-2) and TRBJ2-5; D is possibly TRBD1 (5 bases). V lost 0 bases and J lost 5, with 13 bases in between. The CDR3 extends over 15 amino acids. Germline loops: CDR1 LGHDT, CDR2 YNNKEL (reference sequence). This chain's CDR3 is CASSQEPRDVETQYF. The CDR3 nucleotides read TGTGCCAGCAGCCAAGAACCCAGGGATGTGGAGACCCAGTACTTC.

This clone was seen only a few times. The chain carries TRBV6-1 and TRBJ2-6; no clear D. The V end lost 4 bases, the J end lost 0 bases, and 13 bases lay between the germline ends. The CDR3 totals 17 residues. Germline V gene data show CDR1 as MNHNS and CDR2 as SASEGT. The CDR3 DNA follows: TGTGCCAGCAGTGGAGCCCTTCCCCTCTCTGGGGCCAACGTCCTGACTTTC. This sequence encodes CASSGALPLSGANVLTF.

V usage is TRBV15 and J usage is TRBJ1-1; possibly TRBD1 for D (6 bases). Germline V gives CDR1 LNHNV, CDR2 YYDKDF (reference sequence). V lost 1 base, J lost 9 bases, and 9 bases lay in between. The CDR3 has 12 amino acids. The CDR3 loop reads CATSRAQGKAFF. The CDR3 nucleotides are TGTGCCACCAGCAGAGCACAGGGAAAAGCTTTCTTT.

The V gene is TRBV11-2, the J gene TRBJ2-7; TRBD1 matches 10 bases. The CDR3 loop spans 15 amino acids. Germline CDR1 reads SGHAT; CDR2 reads FQNNGV. Trimming removed 4 bases from V and 5 bases from J; junction bases left unmatched: 8. CDR3 nucleotide sequence: TGTGCCAGCAGCTCACGACAGGGGGCTTCCCACGAGCAGTACTTC. Protein product: CASSSRQGASHEQYF. Using reference TRBV11-2 and TRBJ2-7 for the parts outside the CDR3, the full variable domain is EAGVAQSPRYKIIEKRQSVAFWCNPISGHATLYWYQQILGQGPKLLIQFQNNGVVDDSQLPKDRFSAERLKGVDSTLKIQPAKLEDSAVYLCASSSRQGASHEQYFGPGTRLTVT.

The chain couples TRBV4-1 to TRBJ2-1; TRBD2 matches 14 bases. Per the germline V gene, CDR1 is MGHRA and CDR2 is YSYEKL. This CDR3 is 16 amino acids long. The J segment lost 8 bases and the V segment lost 4 bases, leaving 7 bases of the junction unmatched. CDR3 residues: CASSRRLAGGLHEQFF. CDR3 in DNA: TGCGCCAGCAGCCGACGACTAGCGGGAGGGCTTCATGAGCAGTTCTTC.

The rearrangement uses TRBV4-2 and TRBJ2-7, with 7 bases lining up with TRBD1. Germline values: CDR1 LGHNA, CDR2 YNFKEQ. V shed 6 bases and J 3 bases; nucleotides not matched to a gene: 5. This CDR3 has 13 residues. CDR3 DNA sequence: TGTGCCAGCAGACTCGACAGGGACTACGAGCAGTACTTC. It is translated as CASRLDRDYEQYF.

The chain joins TRBV7-8 to TRBJ1-2, with TRBD1 matching 11 bases. CDR3 length: 16 residues. V lost 5 bases to trimming and J lost 8 bases; unmatched junction nucleotides: 13. Germline-derived CDR1 and CDR2 are SGHVS and FQNEAQ. Here the CDR3 DNA reads TGTGCCAGCAGCCCGGGGGACAGGGGGATGCAATACGGCTACACCTTC. Translating gives CASSPGDRGMQYGYTF.

This sequence joins TRBV19 and TRBJ1-5, with a tentative D call TRBD1 (5 bases). From germline, CDR1 is LNHDA and CDR2 SQIVND (reference sequence). Trimming took 5 bases from V and 7 from J, leaving 18 bases between them. The CDR3 contains 15 residues. Here the CDR3 reads CASSPQGGSNQPQHF. CDR3 nucleotide sequence: TGTGCCAGTAGTCCTCAGGGAGGGAGTAACCAGCCCCAGCATTTT.

The gene calls are TRBV7-9 and TRBJ1-2; TRBD1 agrees at 8 bases. CDR1 is SEHNR and CDR2 is FQNEAQ in the germline V gene (reference sequence). After removal of 4 bases from V and 5 bases from J, the junction contained 21 bases not matched to a gene. The CDR3 contains 19 residues. CDR3 DNA: TGTGCCAGCAGCTCGGCCGTGGGGTTTCAGGGGGCATTGTGGTATGGCTACACCTTC. Protein: CASSSAVGFQGALWYGYTF.

The DNA for the CDR3 is TGTGCCAGCAGCGCCGGGACTAGCGATCCAGATACGCAGTATTTT. Translation gives CASSAGTSDPDTQYF. The chain links TRBV6-4 to TRBJ2-3; TRBD2 agrees at 10 bases. CDR1 and CDR2 from the germline V gene are MRHNA and SNTAGT. CDR3 length equals 15 residues. Trimming took 6 bases from V and 4 from J; bases not matched to a gene: 7.

A word on this clone: One end of the junction does not line up with germline, which may come from a read error. This chain joins TRBV7-7 and TRBJ1-1, with TRBD1 matching over 9 bases. The CDR3 contains 20 residues. CDR1 is SSHAT, CDR2 FNYEAQ, per germline (reference sequence). CDR3 amino acids: CASSSKPRTGQGLLLTEAFF. The CDR3 DNA reads as TGTGCTAGCAGCTCGAAACCCAGAACGGGACAGGGCTTGTTATTAACTGAAGCTTTCTTT.

The V and J genes are TRBV2 and TRBJ2-7; TRBD2 matches at 8 bases. The CDR3 spans 13 residues. The germline gives CDR1 SNHLY, CDR2 FYNNEI. J was trimmed by 5 bases and V by 6 bases; bases with no gene match: 6. CDR3 sequence: CASSRTSSDEQYF. For the CDR3, the DNA is TGTGCCAGCAGCAGGACTAGCAGTGACGAGCAGTACTTC. Drawing the rest from reference TRBV2 and TRBJ2-7, the complete variable domain is EPEVTQTPSHQVTQMGQEVILRCVPISNHLYFYWYRQILGQKVEFLVSFYNNEISEKSEIFDDQFSVERPDGSNFTLKIRSTKLEDSAMYFCASSRTSSDEQYFGPGTRLTVT.